The following is a T cell receptor (beta chain) sequence with its context. Antigen unknown. The assay was immunoSEQ multiplex PCR, and TCRdb's table has in-frame clones only and misses some. This table holds under 45,000 clones, around 70% found once. This sample is drawn from a study of vaccination effects on CD4 cells after COVID-19. Overall study findings and caveats: The study found that only 1 of 255 vaccine-induced clones from healthy vaccinees cross-reacted with common cold coronaviruses.

In the ViraFEST assay, antigen-specific CD4+ clonotypes were identified by expansion after peptide-pool stimulation. After more than 8 days in culture, the CD4+ T cells were isolated. None of the vaccinated had previously contracted SARS-CoV-2, and their nucleocapsid antibodies tested negative. Half-medium replacement with IL-2 medium occurred on days 3 and 7. Germline V gene sequence: CDR1 SNHLY, CDR2 FYNNEI. Trimming cost V 8 bases and J 1 base; bases outside gene matches: 5. CDR3 size: 15 residues. The sequencing used CD4+ T cells from PBMCs cultured with HCoV-OC43 spike peptides, collected before COVID-19 vaccination. Subset reported: HCoV-OC43 spike overlapping peptide pool stimulation. The source of this sequence is a human donor who received a COVID-19 vaccine. The J gene is TRBJ2-2, the V gene TRBV2, with 9 bases fitting TRBD2. CDR3 protein: CASETSGLNTGELFF. In DNA form, the CDR3 reads TGTGCCAGCGAGACTAGCGGATTGAACACCGGGGAGCTGTTTTTT.